This TCR beta chain stems from a study of PD-L1 blockade in urothelial cancer. As for the study in general: When patients started atezolizumab in about 2014, it was given at 1,200 mg intravenously every 3 weeks. Findings and caveats of the study: Lower than median blood TCR clonality before treatment predicted better survival.

As for this clone: Its antigen is undetermined.

The CDR3 totals 13 residues. Germline assignment: CDR1 SQVTM and CDR2 ANQGSEA. J was trimmed by 6 bases and V by 3 bases; bases with no gene match: 3. Here immunoSEQ multiplex PCR was the method, and the copy in TCRdb shows in-frame clones only, minus some. This sample has some 110,000 clones, with 75% to 95% found just once. Time point meaning: peripheral blood 6 weeks after treatment start. The TCR was taken from a man aged 55 to 70 with urothelial cancer. This chain links TRBV29-1 with TRBJ1-5; 9 positions agree with TRBD1. Source: PBMCs, taken around atezolizumab (anti-PD-L1) treatment. The CDR3 here is CSVEGQGGQPQHF. CDR3 bases: TGCAGCGTTGAGGGACAGGGCGGTCAGCCCCAGCATTTT.